The 21 T cell receptor beta chains listed next were all sequenced from one sample in a study of T cell repertoires in cytomegalovirus infection. TCRdb re-called the reads through MiXCR, storing one row per CDR3 protein. The data contain approximately 910,000 distinct CDR3 sequences, less than 35% of them singletons. Antigen specificity for these receptors is unknown. This specimen consisted of cultured CD8+ T cells from PBMCs, obtained from culture after CMV antigen stimulation. These receptors all stem from a human donor in good health (CMV status not recorded). Some clones in this sample may be carry-over from other donors' samples.

This clonotype has just a few counts. The J gene is TRBJ1-1, the V gene TRBV7-9, with a tentative D call TRBD1 (5 bases). Between the trimmed V and J ends, which lost 4 bases and 1 base, there was a span of 22 bases. Per germline, CDR1 SEHNR and CDR2 FQNEAQ (reference sequence). This CDR3 is 18 amino acids long. This CDR3 is CASSSSQYPGPRNTEAFF. CDR3 sequence (DNA): TGTGCCAGCAGCTCCTCACAGTACCCGGGACCCAGGAACACTGAAGCTTTCTTT.

This clonotype was observed a few times. V gene TRBV23-1 combines with J gene TRBJ2-2; D is perhaps TRBD2 (6 bases). TRBV23-1 is an ORF, with its function uncertain. V was shortened by 1 base and J by 5 bases, with 17 bases between the two germline ends. The CDR3 is made up of 17 amino acids. CDR3 sequence reads: CASSQFRERGLTGELFF. CDR3 DNA sequence: TGCGCCAGCAGTCAATTCAGGGAACGGGGGTTGACCGGGGAGCTGTTTTTT.

A few counts support this clonotype. The CDR3 sequence: CASNWGGGTGGEAFF. In DNA form, the CDR3 reads TGTGCCAGCAATTGGGGGGGCGGGACAGGGGGCGAAGCTTTCTTT. The chain employs TRBV6-5 and TRBJ1-1; 12 positions agree with TRBD1. V was pared by 7 bases and J by 8 bases, with 11 bases of the junction left unmatched. Germline CDR1 reads MNHEY; CDR2 reads SVGAGI. CDR3 length equals 15 residues.

Many counts were recorded for this clonotype. The chain carries TRBV7-2 and TRBJ2-6, with D possibly matching TRBD2 (5 bases). Germline CDR1 SGHTA, CDR2 FQGNSA. V was cut by 6 bases and J by 0 bases, with 21 bases left in between. The CDR3 length is 19 residues. CDR3 protein: CASRYPRAATHSGANVLTF. CDR3 in DNA: TGTGCCAGCAGGTACCCGAGGGCAGCCACCCACTCTGGGGCCAACGTCCTGACTTTC.

The gene calls are TRBV24-1 and TRBJ2-1; perhaps TRBD1 as D (6 bases). Germline loops: CDR1 KGHDR, CDR2 SFDVKD. The CDR3 spans 16 residues. V was clipped by 4 bases and J by 0 bases, with 12 bases between them. CDR3 sequence reads: CATSDTGFSSYNEQFF. CDR3 nucleotides: TGTGCCACCAGTGACACAGGGTTTAGCTCCTACAATGAGCAGTTCTTC.

This clonotype was observed at least ten times. The DNA of the CDR3 is TGCGCCAGCAGCCTGGGACAGGGGGACGAGCAGTACGTC. This codes for CASSLGQGDEQYV. V gene TRBV4-1 combines with J gene TRBJ2-7; 11 bases fit TRBD1. V lost 4 bases to trimming and J lost 5 bases; unmatched junction nucleotides: 1. This CDR3 contains 13 residues. CDR1 is MGHRA, CDR2 YSYEKL, per germline.

CDR3 in DNA: TGTGCCAGCACTACTCGCCTTGAAGGCTACACCTTC. Its protein is CASTTRLEGYTF. The V and J genes are TRBV12-3 or TRBV12-4 and TRBJ1-2; D is ambiguous. The CDR3 has 12 amino acids. V lost 7 bases and J 8 bases, leaving 14 bases between the germline ends.

There are a few counts of this clonotype. The chain joins TRBV7-2 to TRBJ2-7; 14 bases match TRBD2. The CDR3 length is 16 residues. The ends lost 5 bases at V and 7 bases at J; junction bases unmatched: 10. Germline CDR1 is SGHTA and CDR2 is FQGNSA. This CDR3 reads CASSTRLAGGFGEQYF. The CDR3 nucleotides read TGTGCCAGCAGCACCCGACTAGCGGGGGGGTTTGGTGAGCAGTACTTC.

This clonotype showed up just once. This chain links TRBV27 with TRBJ1-3; D not certain. Germline CDR1 MNHEY, CDR2 SMNVEV (reference sequence). The CDR3 runs to 16 residues. The V and J ends lost 0 bases and 4 bases respectively, with 13 bases between them. CDR3 sequence: CASSLSGVLLGNTIYF. CDR3 sequence (DNA): TGTGCCAGCAGTTTATCTGGTGTTTTGTTAGGAAACACCATATATTTT.

The sample holds a few counts of this clonotype. CDR3 in DNA: TGTGCCATCAGTGAGTCGAAGGGGGCTAGCGGGGGAAACAATGAGCAGTTCTTC. Translating it yields CAISESKGASGGNNEQFF. The chain links TRBV10-3 to TRBJ2-1, with 10 bases fitting TRBD2. Germline lookup yields CDR1 ENHRY and CDR2 SYGVKD. The V and J ends lost 0 bases and 5 bases, in that order; junction bases with no gene match: 10. The CDR3 has 18 amino acids.

This clonotype was recorded once. The J gene is TRBJ2-1, the V gene TRBV19, with 10 bases lining up with TRBD1. The CDR3 covers 15 residues. Germline assignment: CDR1 LNHDA and CDR2 SQIVND (reference sequence). Trimming took 2 bases from V and 5 from J; bases not matched to a gene: 3. The CDR3: CASSIWTGGNNEQFF. DNA of the CDR3: TGTGCCAGTAGTATATGGACAGGGGGTAACAATGAGCAGTTCTTC.

This clonotype was detected ten times or more. The chain recombines TRBV5-4 with TRBJ1-1; no reliable D call. This CDR3 has 12 amino acids. From germline, CDR1 is SGHNT and CDR2 YYREEE (reference sequence). Trimming cost V 4 bases and J 0 bases, with 4 bases left between them. DNA of the CDR3: TGTGCCAGCAGCACTGTGAACACTGAAGCTTTCTTT. It specifies CASSTVNTEAFF.

The chain employs TRBV15 and TRBJ2-7; D remains unclear. CDR3 length: 14 residues. V dropped 0 bases and J dropped 1 base, with 7 bases sitting between them. Germline V gives CDR1 LNHNV, CDR2 YYDKDF (reference sequence). The CDR3 DNA follows: TGTGCCACCAGCAGAGAGCGGCCTTCCTACGAGCAGTACTTC. As protein: CATSRERPSYEQYF. The entire variable domain, with the rest obtained from reference TRBV15 and TRBJ2-7, is as follows: DAMVIQNPRYQVTQFGKPVTLSCSQTLNHNVMYWYQQKSSQAPKLLFHYYDKDFNNEADTPDNFQSRRPNTSFCFLDIRSPGLGDTAMYLCATSRERPSYEQYFGPGTRLTVT.

J is TRBJ2-2 and V is TRBV24-1; TRBD2 is a possible D gene (6 bases). V dropped 7 bases and J dropped 4 bases, with 9 bases sitting between them. Germline assignment: CDR1 KGHDR and CDR2 SFDVKD. The CDR3 is made up of 13 amino acids. The CDR3 region has the DNA TGTGCCACCAGGGCGGGGAGCACCGGGGAGCTGTTTTTT. Protein product: CATRAGSTGELFF.

The table lists this clonotype with a few counts. The rearrangement links TRBV5-1 to TRBJ1-2, with D perhaps matching TRBD1 (6 bases). The CDR3 contains 14 residues. The germline V and J ends were trimmed by 4 bases and 7 bases, with 17 bases remaining between them. Germline V gene sequence: CDR1 SGHRS, CDR2 YFSETQ. This CDR3 reads CASSPPGGAGGYTF. The CDR3 DNA reads TGCGCCAGCAGCCCACCTGGGGGGGCTGGTGGCTACACCTTC.

This clonotype has a handful of counts. This may arise from a read error, as a much more abundant clone is one base away. V gene TRBV7-6 combines with J gene TRBJ1-1, with D possibly matching TRBD1 (6 bases). With 5 bases removed from V and 1 base from J, the gap between germline ends came to 11 bases. The CDR3 extends over 14 amino acids. CDR1 is SGHVS, CDR2 FNYEAQ, per germline. CDR3 DNA: TGTGCCAGCAGCCGAAAGACAGGGAACACTGAAGCTTTCTTT. As protein: CASSRKTGNTEAFF.

A word on this clonotype: At one end the junction does not follow the germline gene, possibly because of a read error. The chain recombines TRBV7-1 with TRBJ1-2; 7 nucleotides align to TRBD1. TRBV7-1 is an open reading frame, and its role is uncertain. The CDR3 is 15 amino acids. The CDR3 coding sequence is TGTGTCAGCAGCTCAGAGACAGGGAAGGACTATGGCTACACCTTC. Its protein product is CVSSSETGKDYGYTF.

This clonotype was observed a few times. The V call is TRBV19, the J call TRBJ2-5; no firm D call. Trimming shortened V by 5 bases and J by 7 bases, and 14 bases separated the two germline ends. This CDR3 has 13 residues. The V gene's germline CDR1 is LNHDA and CDR2 SQIVND (reference sequence). The CDR3 bases are TGTGCCAGTAGTCGGACCTCTGAAAGGACCCAGTACTTC. Its protein is CASSRTSERTQYF.

The chain links TRBV7-9 to TRBJ1-5; 10 nucleotides match TRBD1. The trim removed 0 bases at V and 2 bases at J, leaving 13 bases unmatched. Germline V gene data show CDR1 as SEHNR and CDR2 as FQNEAQ (reference sequence). CDR3 length: 20 residues. CDR3 amino acids: CASSLAMGTGAREGNQPQHF. CDR3 bases: TGTGCCAGCAGCTTAGCTATGGGGACAGGGGCCAGAGAGGGCAATCAGCCCCAGCATTTT.

This chain links TRBV29-1 with TRBJ1-1; a possible D gene is TRBD1 (5 bases). The V and J ends lost 5 bases and 5 bases respectively, with 12 bases between them. This CDR3 region has 12 residues. The germline CDR1 and CDR2 sequences are SQVTM and ANQGSEA. The CDR3 sequence is CSVLRAGTEAFF. Here the CDR3 DNA reads TGCAGCGTTCTAAGGGCAGGGACTGAAGCTTTCTTT.

The V gene is TRBV28, the J gene TRBJ2-1; 9 bases are shared with TRBD2. CDR1 and CDR2 from the germline V gene are MDHEN and SYDVKM. Trimming took 3 bases from V and 8 from J; bases not matched to a gene: 8. This CDR3 is built from 15 residues. CDR3 DNA sequence: TGTGCCAGCAGTTTCGGTCTAGCGGGGCTGGATGAGCAGTTCTTC. The encoded protein is CASSFGLAGLDEQFF.